This TCR beta chain was sequenced during a study of shared clonotypes between healthy human individuals. Findings of the study overall: In contrast to clonotypes shared by all four donors, non-shared clonotypes had lower generation probabilities.

V lost 0 bases and J 10 bases, leaving 21 bases between the germline ends. This CDR3 spans 16 amino acids. Germline CDR1 MNHEY, CDR2 SVGAGI. The repertoire was sequenced with immunoSEQ multiplex PCR; TCRdb's copy has only in-frame clones and lacks some. The repertoire holds some 650,000 clones, with roughly 97% as singletons. Concerning this clone: Its antigen is as yet unknown.

Nashville, Tennessee was home to all donors, each a Caucasian adult. The V and J genes are TRBV6-5 and TRBJ1-1; weak D call: TRBD1 (6 bases). This receptor was identified in a woman in her thirties in good health. Sequenced input: naive CD4+ T cells sorted from blood. Stated subset: CD45RA+ positively selected. CDR3 sequence: CASSYSGPTGGEIAFF. The CDR3 DNA reads TGTGCCAGCAGTTACTCGGGACCGACAGGAGGTGAAATAGCTTTCTTT.